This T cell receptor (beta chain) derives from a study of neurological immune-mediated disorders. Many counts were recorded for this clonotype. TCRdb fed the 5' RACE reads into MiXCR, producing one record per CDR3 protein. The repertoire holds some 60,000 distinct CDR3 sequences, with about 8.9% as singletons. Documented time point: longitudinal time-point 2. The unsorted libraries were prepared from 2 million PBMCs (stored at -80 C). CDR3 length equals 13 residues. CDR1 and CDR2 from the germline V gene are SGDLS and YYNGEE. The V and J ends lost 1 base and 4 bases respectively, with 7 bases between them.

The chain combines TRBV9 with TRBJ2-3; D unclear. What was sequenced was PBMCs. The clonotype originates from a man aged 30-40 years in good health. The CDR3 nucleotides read TGTGCCAGCAGCGTAACCGGCTCAGATACGCAGTATTTT. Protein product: CASSVTGSDTQYF.